This T cell receptor (beta chain) was retrieved from a study of T-cell memory formation after mild COVID-19. Study in general: Most TCR clusters belonged to a single donor.

TCRdb redid the calling of the 5' RACE reads with MiXCR, one entry per CDR3 protein. This sample carries 110,000 to 150,000 distinct CDR3 sequences, under 30% of them seen once, and the ten largest clones take approximately 25%. With regard to this clonotype: Its cognate antigen is unknown.

The germline CDR1 and CDR2 sequences are MNHEY and SMNVEV (reference sequence). The CDR3 is made up of 15 amino acids. The V end was cut by 5 bases, the J end by 4 bases, with 15 bases between. Broader study findings: Among CD4+ contracting clones, most were CM and EM, and CD8+ ones EMRA.

The chain uses TRBV27 and TRBJ2-1; perhaps TRBD2 as D (8 bases). The TCR sequence derives from an adult woman who had mild COVID-19 (a few samples of this study predate the infection). Cell type and time point are not known. The sample comprised PBMCs or a T cell subset sorted from them (not recorded which). The CDR3 loop reads CASSDRAGGYNEQFF. Written as DNA, the CDR3 is TGTGCCAGCAGTGACAGGGCGGGGGGATACAATGAGCAGTTCTTC.